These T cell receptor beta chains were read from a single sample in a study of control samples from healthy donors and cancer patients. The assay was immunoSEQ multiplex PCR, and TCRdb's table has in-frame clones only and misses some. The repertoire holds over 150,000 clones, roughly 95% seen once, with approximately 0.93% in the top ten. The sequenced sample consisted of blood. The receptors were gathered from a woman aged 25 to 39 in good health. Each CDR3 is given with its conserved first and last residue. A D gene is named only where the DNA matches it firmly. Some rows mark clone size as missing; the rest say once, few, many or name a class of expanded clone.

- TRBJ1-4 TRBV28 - TGTGCCAGCACCCGACCCGGGGGGCCCGAAAAACTGTTTTTT CASTRPGGPEKLFF
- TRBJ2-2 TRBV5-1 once TGCGCCAGCAGCTTAAACACTTACACCGGGGAGCTGTTTTTT CASSLNTYTGELFF
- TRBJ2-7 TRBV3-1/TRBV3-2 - TGTGCCAGCAGCCAAGCCTCTTTGGCGGAGCAGTACTTC CASSQASLAEQYF
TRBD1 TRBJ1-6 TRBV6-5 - TGTGCCAGCACAGGGGGTAATTCACCCCTCCACTTT CASTGGNSPLHF
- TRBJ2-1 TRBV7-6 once TGTGCCAGCAGCTTAAAGGGCCCAGGTGGGGGTGAGCAGTTCTTC CASSLKGPGGGEQFF
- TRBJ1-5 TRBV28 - TGTGCCAGCAGTACCGGCGACGGACGGAGCAATCAGCCCCAGCATTTT CASSTGDGRSNQPQHF
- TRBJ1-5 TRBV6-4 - TGTGCCAGCAGGACAGCCCTTAGCAATCAGCCCCAGCATTTT CASRTALSNQPQHF
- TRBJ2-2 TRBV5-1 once TGCGCCAGCAATGGACCAGGGGTAACCGGGGAGCTGTTTTTT CASNGPGVTGELFF
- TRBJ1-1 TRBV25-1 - TGTGCCAGCAGTGAATTCGGTTTTGGGGAACTCCCTGAAGCTTTCTTT CASSEFGFGELPEAFF
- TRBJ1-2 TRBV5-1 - TGCGCCAGCAGCTCGACGGTACTATCGGGCTACACCTTC CASSSTVLSGYTF
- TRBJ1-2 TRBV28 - TGTGCCAGCAGCCCCCCCCCTACGGATGGCTACACCTTC CASSPPPTDGYTF
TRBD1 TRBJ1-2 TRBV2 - TGTGCCAGCGGGACAGGGCGCCGAAACTATGGCTACACCTTC CASGTGRRNYGYTF
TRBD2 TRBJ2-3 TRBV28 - TGTGCCAGCAGGGCTCACCTTAGCGGGAGCACAGATACGCAGTATTTT CASRAHLSGSTDTQYF
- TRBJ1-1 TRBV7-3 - TGTGCCAGCAGCTGGACAGCCGACCAGCAGGCTTTCTTT CASSWTADQQAFF
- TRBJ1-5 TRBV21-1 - TGTGCCAGCAGCGGGTTGGGAATAGGTCAGCCCCAGCATTTT CASSGLGIGQPQHF
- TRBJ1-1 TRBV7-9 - TGTGCCAGCACCGACCGGGGGGTGAACACTGAAGCTTTCTTT CASTDRGVNTEAFF
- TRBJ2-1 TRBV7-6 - TGTGCCAGCAGCCCTCAATACAACAGCTACAATGAGCAGTTCTTC CASSPQYNSYNEQFF
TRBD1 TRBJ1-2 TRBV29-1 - TGCAGCGTCCACACAGGGGTCGGAGGCTACACCTTC CSVHTGVGGYTF
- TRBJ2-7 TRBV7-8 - TGTGCCAGCAACCTCCTGCTAAGGGGCGACGAGCAGTACTTC CASNLLLRGDEQYF
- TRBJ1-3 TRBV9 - TGTGCCAGCAGCGCACTTCACGGACTTTCTGGAAACACCATATATTTT CASSALHGLSGNTIYF
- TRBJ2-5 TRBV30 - TGTGCCTGGAAAGGACTAAGCGAACGAGAGTCCCAGTACTTC CAWKGLSERESQYF
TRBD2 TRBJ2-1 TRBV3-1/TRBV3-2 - TGTGCCAGCAGCCAAGGTGTGCTAGCGGGAGGATATGAGCAGTTCTTC CASSQGVLAGGYEQFF
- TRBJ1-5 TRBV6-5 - TGTGCCAGCAGTACCCTCGACAGATACAATCAGCCCCAGCATTTT CASSTLDRYNQPQHF
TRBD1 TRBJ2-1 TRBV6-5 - TGTGCCAGCAGAAAAACAGGGGCGTATGGCGATGAGCAGTTCTTC CASRKTGAYGDEQFF
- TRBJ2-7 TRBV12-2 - TGTGCAAGTCGCTTCACTAGGACCGACTCCTACGAGCAGTACTTC CASRFTRTDSYEQYF
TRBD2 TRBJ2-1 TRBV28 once TGTGCCAGCAGTTTACACCGCGGGAGGGCGATCAGGGATGAGCAGTTCTTC CASSLHRGRAIRDEQFF
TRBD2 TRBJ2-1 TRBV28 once TGTGCCAGCAGTACCGGGACTAGCGGGTACAATGAGCAGTTCTTC CASSTGTSGYNEQFF
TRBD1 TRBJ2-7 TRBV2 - TGTGCCAGCAGTGACAGGGGGCACGAGCAGTACTTC CASSDRGHEQYF
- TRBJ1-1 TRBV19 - TGTGCCAGTAGTACGGGGCTGAGGAACACTGAAGCTTTCTTT CASSTGLRNTEAFF
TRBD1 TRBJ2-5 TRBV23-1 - TGCGCCAGCAGTTTAGGACAGGGCACAGAGACCCAGTACTTC CASSLGQGTETQYF
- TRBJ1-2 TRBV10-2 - TGCGCCAGCAGTGCGGGGGCCGGGATTCATGGCTACACCTTC CASSAGAGIHGYTF
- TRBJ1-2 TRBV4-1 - TGCGCCAGCAGCCCGACCCTGGGGGCGCGTGTTGGCTACACCTTC CASSPTLGARVGYTF
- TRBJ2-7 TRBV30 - TGTGCCTGGACTCGGGCCTCCTACGAGCAGTACTTC CAWTRASYEQYF
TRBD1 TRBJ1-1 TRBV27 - TGTGCCAGCAGTTTACGTTGGGACAGGGAAGCTTTCTTT CASSLRWDREAFF
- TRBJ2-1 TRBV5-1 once TGCGCCAGCAGTCAAACAGGGTCAGGGTCCCTGAGCGAGCAGTTCTTC CASSQTGSGSLSEQFF